The TCR beta chain under discussion was sequenced for a study of molecular identifiers for immune sequencing clone quantification. Using its own MiXCR run on the PCR reads, TCRdb lists one record per CDR3 protein. The table has around 480,000 distinct CDR3 sequences, around 23% seen once; the top ten hold around 0.8%. This clonotype was seen at least ten times. Trimming pared 4 bases from V and 5 bases from J, leaving 22 bases between. This CDR3 has 16 residues. In germline, CDR1 is SGHNT, CDR2 YYREEE (reference sequence). This receptor was taken from a human donor in good health. Some libraries in this study had Jurkat cell RNA spiked in. Specimen: naive CD8+ T cells from blood, with Jurkat cell RNA spiked in. Subset noted: FACS-sorted CD8+CD4-CCR7+CD45RA+ naive T cells. The chain joins TRBV5-4 to TRBJ2-7, with D possibly TRBD2 on 5 matching bases. CDR3 DNA: TGTGCCAGCAGCCCCAATACTGAGCGAGGGTACGACGAGCAGTACTTC. Its protein is CASSPNTERGYDEQYF.